A single sample is the source of the 16 T cell receptor beta chains below, sequenced in a study of Ad26.COV2.S vaccination and SARS-CoV-2 variants (dated by TCRdb to the early 2020s). Preparation of the library involved the immunoSEQ multiplex PCR assay. TCRdb mirrors the immuneACCESS table, restricted to in-frame sequences. Some clones are absent from its copies; in checked studies, under half trace to an unresolved V gene, and the reason for the others is unknown. Here the sample has roughly 420,000 clones; 89% occur a single time. The top ten constitute about 2.7% of the sample. What the treatment or condition label conveys for this sample: around 19 received Ad26.COV2.S at low or high dose, single or two shots; about 5 received placebo; per-sample allocation not given. Repertoires of vaccine and placebo recipients were sequenced from samples taken on day 63 after the first injection. The sequencing used peripheral blood, collected in a trial of Ad26.COV2.S vaccine versus placebo. The receptors stem from a person aged 18 to 59 who received the Ad26.COV2.S COVID-19 vaccine or a placebo.

This clone was detected a few times. The rearrangement joins TRBV5-4 to TRBJ2-1; 15 nucleotides line up with TRBD2. The V segment lost 3 bases and the J segment 9 bases; nucleotides outside the gene matches: 4. In germline, CDR1 is SGHNT, CDR2 YYREEE (reference sequence). This CDR3 is built from 15 residues. CDR3 coding DNA: TGTGCCAGCAGCTGGACTAGCGGGGGGGCCAGTGAGCAGTTCTTC. It translates to CASSWTSGGASEQFF.

The V and J genes are TRBV7-9 and TRBJ1-4, with 7 bases that match TRBD1. This CDR3 has 13 residues. Trimming cost V 6 bases and J 7 bases; bases outside gene matches: 5. The V gene's germline CDR1 is SEHNR and CDR2 FQNEAQ (reference sequence). CDR3 amino acids: CASRAGGSEKLFF. CDR3 sequence (DNA): TGTGCCAGCAGGGCAGGGGGAAGTGAAAAACTGTTTTTT.

This chain connects TRBV4-1 to TRBJ2-2; unclear D gene. The CDR3 consists of 14 residues. V lost 4 bases and J 0 bases, leaving 6 bases between the germline ends. Per germline, CDR1 MGHRA and CDR2 YSYEKL. This CDR3 is CASSLTANTGELFF. The DNA for the CDR3 is TGCGCCAGCAGCCTAACAGCGAACACCGGGGAGCTGTTTTTT.

This sequence joins TRBV11-2 and TRBJ1-4; unclear D gene. V dropped 3 bases and J dropped 7 bases, with 12 bases sitting between them. The CDR3 consists of 14 residues. Per the germline V gene, CDR1 is SGHAT and CDR2 is FQNNGV. The CDR3 region is CASSLYRAGEKLFF. The CDR3 DNA sequence: TGTGCCAGCAGCTTGTACAGAGCAGGTGAAAAACTGTTTTTT. The variable domain in full, with the rest retrieved from reference TRBV11-2 and TRBJ1-4, is EAGVAQSPRYKIIEKRQSVAFWCNPISGHATLYWYQQILGQGPKLLIQFQNNGVVDDSQLPKDRFSAERLKGVDSTLKIQPAKLEDSAVYLCASSLYRAGEKLFFGSGTQLSVL.

The CDR3 DNA reads TGCGCCAGCAGCCAAGATTGGGTCTCCTACGAGCAGTACTTC. It is translated as CASSQDWVSYEQYF. The V gene is TRBV4-3, the J gene TRBJ2-7; D unclear. The V end lost 0 bases, the J end lost 0 bases, and 6 bases lay between the germline ends. The CDR3 is made up of 14 amino acids. Germline CDR1 is LGHNA and CDR2 is YSLEER.

As for this clone: Distinct nucleotide sequences in the sample also encode this CDR3. V gene TRBV24-1 combines with J gene TRBJ2-5, with 9 bases identical to TRBD2. This CDR3 has 14 amino acids. Germline CDR1 KGHDR, CDR2 SFDVKD. Germline trimming cut 2 bases from V and 4 bases from J; bases unmatched to any gene: 1. The CDR3 here is CATSDSLAGETQYF. The CDR3, as DNA: TGTGCCACCAGTGATTCACTAGCGGGAGAGACCCAGTACTTC.

V and J are TRBV3-1 (or the pseudogene TRBV3-2) and TRBJ1-1; no definite D call. V lost 0 bases and J lost 1, with 6 bases in between. In germline, CDR1 is LGHDT, CDR2 YNNKEL (reference sequence). The CDR3 length is 14 residues. CDR3 residues: CASSQDSGNTEAFF. CDR3 sequence (DNA): TGTGCCAGCAGCCAAGATAGCGGGAACACTGAAGCTTTCTTT.

The V call is TRBV19, the J call TRBJ1-5; TRBD1 might be the D (6 bases). This CDR3 comprises 15 residues. Germline CDR1 is LNHDA and CDR2 is SQIVND (reference sequence). Trimming took off 3 bases at V and 6 bases at J, with 15 bases between the two ends. CDR3: CASSIQVTGFQPQHF. CDR3 sequence (DNA): TGTGCCAGTAGTATTCAGGTCACAGGGTTTCAGCCCCAGCATTTT.

The chain recombines TRBV13 with TRBJ2-5; TRBD2 matches at 11 bases. CDR1 PRHDT and CDR2 FYEKMQ come from the germline V gene (reference sequence). The CDR3 runs 17 residues. J gave up 3 bases and V 4 bases, and 10 bases lay outside the gene matches. CDR3 loop: CASSYPNPGLAEETQYF. The CDR3 DNA is TGTGCCAGCAGCTACCCCAACCCGGGACTAGCGGAAGAGACCCAGTACTTC.

V gene TRBV28 combines with J gene TRBJ1-5, with no clear D. There are 14 residues in the CDR3. The germline CDR1 and CDR2 sequences are MDHEN and SYDVKM. V lost 4 bases and J lost 5, with 12 bases in between. Here the CDR3 DNA reads TGTGCCAGCAGTTATTTTGTGAGTTATCAGCCCCAGCATTTT. Residues: CASSYFVSYQPQHF.

V usage is TRBV11-2 and J usage is TRBJ2-6; D gene unclear. Germline CDR1 is SGHAT and CDR2 is FQNNGV. Trimming stripped 6 bases from V and 1 base from J, with 13 bases between. This CDR3 is 16 amino acids long. CDR3 sequence reads: CASSFLFGSGANVLTF. The CDR3 DNA reads as TGTGCCAGCAGTTTCCTTTTTGGGTCTGGGGCCAACGTCCTGACTTTC.

This clone was detected a few times. The CDR3 region is CASSHASGVQPQHF. CDR3 coding DNA: TGCGCCAGCAGCCATGCCTCAGGGGTTCAGCCCCAGCATTTT. This chain uses TRBV4-3 with TRBJ1-5; D is perhaps TRBD1 (6 bases). The CDR3 runs 14 residues. Germline V gene sequence: CDR1 LGHNA, CDR2 YSLEER. V dropped 3 bases and J dropped 6 bases, with 12 bases sitting between them.

V and J are TRBV30 and TRBJ2-5; tentatively, D is TRBD2 (6 bases). Germline CDR1 GTSNPN, CDR2 SVGIG (reference sequence). This CDR3 contains 13 residues. Deletions cut 3 bases from V and 1 base from J, with 9 bases between. The CDR3 DNA reads as TGTGCCTGGAGGAAGGGAGGCCAAGAGACCCAGTACTTC. Its translation is CAWRKGGQETQYF.

This chain links TRBV9 with TRBJ1-5; weak D call: TRBD1 (6 bases). This CDR3 has 14 amino acids. CDR1 and CDR2 (germline): SGDLS, YYNGEE. V was shortened by 2 bases and J by 5 bases, with 11 bases between the two germline ends. The CDR3 DNA follows: TGTGCCAGCAGCGTTGGAGGGGGAGATCAGCCCCAGCATTTT. Protein sequence: CASSVGGGDQPQHF. The full variable domain, rest sourced from reference TRBV9 and TRBJ1-5, is DSGVTQTPKHLITATGQRVTLRCSPRSGDLSVYWYQQSLDQGLQFLIQYYNGEERAKGNILERFSAQQFPDLHSELNLSSLELGDSALYFCASSVGGGDQPQHFGDGTRLSIL.

The gene calls are TRBV6-5 and TRBJ1-4; a weak D match, TRBD1 (5 bases). Trimming shortened V by 2 bases and J by 8 bases, and 15 bases separated the two germline ends. Germline CDR1 is MNHEY and CDR2 is SVGAGI. The CDR3 has 15 amino acids. CDR3 coding DNA: TGTGCCAGCAGTTACCGGGGAGGGGCGCGCGAAAAACTGTTTTTT. It codes for CASSYRGGAREKLFF.

The V gene is TRBV15, the J gene TRBJ1-4, with a weak D call TRBD1 (5 bases). The CDR3 extends over 14 amino acids. Germline assignment: CDR1 LNHNV and CDR2 YYDKDF (reference sequence). V was shortened by 0 bases and J by 13 bases, with 15 bases between the two germline ends. CDR3 loop: CATSRDGRRGRLFF. The CDR3, as DNA: TGTGCCACCAGCAGAGATGGTAGAAGGGGAAGACTGTTTTTT.